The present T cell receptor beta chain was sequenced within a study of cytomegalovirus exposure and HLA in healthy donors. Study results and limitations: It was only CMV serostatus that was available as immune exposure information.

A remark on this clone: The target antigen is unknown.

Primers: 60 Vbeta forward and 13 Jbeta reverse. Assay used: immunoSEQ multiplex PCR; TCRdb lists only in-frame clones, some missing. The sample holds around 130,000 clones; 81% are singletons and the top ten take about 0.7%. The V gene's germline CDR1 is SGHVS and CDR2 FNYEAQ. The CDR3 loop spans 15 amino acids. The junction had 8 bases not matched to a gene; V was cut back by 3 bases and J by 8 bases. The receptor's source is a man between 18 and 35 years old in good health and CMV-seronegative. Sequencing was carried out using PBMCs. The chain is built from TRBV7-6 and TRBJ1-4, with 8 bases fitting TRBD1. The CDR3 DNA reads TGTGCCAGCAGCTTCCTGACAGGGGTGGGAGAAAAACTGTTTTTT. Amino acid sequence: CASSFLTGVGEKLFF. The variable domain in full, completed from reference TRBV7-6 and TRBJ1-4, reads GAGVSQSPRYKVTKRGQDVALRCDPISGHVSLYWYRQALGQGPEFLTYFNYEAQQDKSGLPNDRFSAERPEGSISTLTIQRTEQRDSAMYRCASSFLTGVGEKLFFGSGTQLSVL.